This TCR beta chain was obtained from a study of shared clonotypes between healthy human individuals. Germline V lookup: CDR1 MNHEY, CDR2 SMNVEV (reference sequence). The CDR3 contains 16 residues. V dropped 0 bases and J dropped 3 bases, with 15 bases sitting between them. This clone appeared once. No antigen is known for it. Broader study findings: Non-shared clonotypes showed lower generation probabilities than clonotypes common to all four donors. The study found about 5.1% of naive CD4 clonotypes shared across a few donors.

Data came from immunoSEQ multiplex PCR; TCRdb stores just in-frame clones and leaves some out. The table has about 2 million clones, about 95% seen once; the top ten hold 1.2%. Terminally differentiated effector memory CD45RA+ cells were left out of the naive CD8 fraction, which was CD45RO-negative and positively selected for CCR7. The donors, all of them Caucasian adults, lived in Nashville, Tennessee. This TCR came from a man younger than 30 in good health. The sample taken for sequencing was naive CD8+ T cells sorted from blood. This chain uses TRBV27 with TRBJ2-7; D may be TRBD2 (6 bases). The CDR3 region has the DNA TGTGCCAGCAGTTTATCGCGGGGCTTCCTCTTCTACGAGCAGTACTTC. This codes for CASSLSRGFLFYEQYF.